The 22 T cell receptor beta chains in this list originate from one sample, sequenced in a study of patients and donors after allogeneic stem cell transplantation. TCRdb analysed the RT-PCR reads with MiXCR anew, one entry per CDR3 protein. The sample lists under 95,000 distinct CDR3 sequences, approximately 5.2% occurring once. Material: blood, either unsorted or a sorted T cell fraction (not recorded which). Every receptor here comes from a human donor who was either an allogeneic HSCT recipient or a stem cell or donor lymphocyte infusion donor (not recorded which). It is not recorded whose cells these are; they may come from a transplant donor.

This clonotype appeared many times. The chain combines TRBV5-5 with TRBJ2-1; 14 bases are shared with TRBD2. CDR3 length: 16 amino acids. Germline assignment: CDR1 SGHKS and CDR2 YYEKEE (reference sequence). The V gene end was trimmed by 4 bases and the J gene end by 4 bases; junction bases not matched to a gene: 4. In nucleotides, the CDR3 is TGTGCCAGCAGCCCGGGACTAGCGGGAGTATACAATGAGCAGTTCTTC. This gives the protein CASSPGLAGVYNEQFF.

There are many counts of this clonotype. The J gene is TRBJ1-3, the V gene TRBV29-1; D is ambiguous. Trimming removed 2 bases at V and 0 bases at J, with 5 bases between. This CDR3 contains 13 residues. Germline values: CDR1 SQVTM, CDR2 ANQGSEA. This chain's CDR3 is CSVESHSGNTIYF. CDR3 DNA: TGCAGCGTTGAAAGCCACTCTGGAAACACCATATATTTT.

This clonotype was seen repeatedly, ten times or more. The V gene is TRBV29-1, the J gene TRBJ2-1; TRBD2 is a possible D gene (5 bases). CDR1 is SQVTM, CDR2 ANQGSEA, per germline. V gave up 6 bases and J gave up 3 bases, with 18 bases separating them. The CDR3 is 15 amino acids. The CDR3 is CSVRIALSLYNEQFF. The DNA for the CDR3 is TGCAGCGTCCGAATAGCGCTCAGCCTCTACAATGAGCAGTTCTTC.

Notes on this clonotype: A read error is possible here, since a much larger clone lies one base away. The rearrangement joins TRBV6-1 to TRBJ2-1; D is ambiguous. V was shortened by 8 bases and J by 5 bases, with 16 bases between the two germline ends. The CDR3 has 14 amino acids. The V gene's germline CDR1 is MNHNS and CDR2 SASEGT. CDR3 nucleotides: TGTGCCAGCCCATTCGACACCTTCGACAATGAGCAGTTCTTC. It is translated as CASPFDTFDNEQFF.

Many counts were recorded for this clonotype. V is TRBV27 and J is TRBJ2-2; D is ambiguous. Trimming left V 6 bases short and J 5 bases short, with 7 bases between. CDR3 length equals 12 residues. Germline values: CDR1 MNHEY, CDR2 SMNVEV (reference sequence). CDR3: CASSHETGELFF. The DNA of the CDR3 is TGTGCCAGCAGCCACGAAACCGGGGAGCTGTTTTTT.

This clonotype has at least ten counts. The rearrangement joins TRBV5-1 to TRBJ2-3, with D perhaps TRBD1 or TRBD2 (5 bases each). The CDR3 is 15 residues long. Germline assignment: CDR1 SGHRS and CDR2 YFSETQ. V dropped 0 bases and J dropped 2 bases, with 10 bases sitting between them. The CDR3 region has the DNA TGCGCCAGCAGCTTGGAGCAGGGACCCACAGATACGCAGTATTTT. It translates to CASSLEQGPTDTQYF.

The V gene is TRBV12-3 or TRBV12-4, the J gene TRBJ2-1; TRBD1 might be the D (6 bases). The CDR3 sequence is 14 residues long. Trimming pared 5 bases from V and 8 bases from J, leaving 16 bases between. CDR3 sequence (DNA): TGTGCCAGCAGTCCCCGACAGGTTGAAGATGAGCAGTTCTTC. Translation: CASSPRQVEDEQFF.

The sample holds a few counts of this clonotype. This sequence joins TRBV7-8 and TRBJ2-2; TRBD1 matches at 9 bases. The germline gives CDR1 SGHVS, CDR2 FQNEAQ. The junction had 11 bases not matched to a gene; V was cut back by 5 bases and J by 7 bases. The CDR3 is 16 amino acids. CDR3 sequence (DNA): TGTGCCAGCAGCCCTCAACAGGGGGCAGTGGGCGGGGAGCTGTTTTTT. This codes for CASSPQQGAVGGELFF.

Many counts were recorded for this clonotype. The rearrangement links TRBV4-2 to TRBJ1-4; 7 bases agree with TRBD1. The CDR3 has 15 amino acids. V was pared by 1 base and J by 5 bases, with 4 bases of the junction left unmatched. CDR1 is LGHNA, CDR2 YNFKEQ, per germline. Here the CDR3 reads CASSQGGGQNEKLFF. The CDR3 region has the DNA TGTGCCAGCAGCCAAGGAGGGGGCCAGAATGAAAAACTGTTTTTT.

In this sample, this clonotype turned up many times. This rearrangement joins TRBV4-2 to TRBJ1-1; D call uncertain. Deletions cut 2 bases from V and 2 bases from J, with 15 bases between. Looked up from germline, CDR1 is LGHNA and CDR2 is YNFKEQ. This CDR3 is built from 16 residues. The CDR3 loop reads CASSQYTAGVNTEAFF. Written as DNA, the CDR3 is TGTGCCAGCAGCCAATACACAGCCGGGGTAAACACTGAAGCTTTCTTT.

This clonotype is deemed medium-sized. The V and J genes are TRBV20-1 and TRBJ1-1, with D possibly matching TRBD1 (6 bases). Germline CDR1 and CDR2: DFQATT and SNEGSKA (reference sequence). The V gene lost 2 bases and the J gene lost 6 bases, with 13 bases spanning the gap. The CDR3 is 13 residues long. The CDR3 is CSARFPGVAEAFF. The CDR3 DNA reads as TGCAGTGCTAGATTCCCAGGGGTGGCTGAAGCTTTCTTT.

Only a few counts were recorded for this clonotype. The chain is built from TRBV18 and TRBJ2-6; possible D gene TRBD1, 5 bases. The V gene's germline CDR1 is KGHSH and CDR2 LQKENI. The V end was cut by 8 bases, the J end by 0 bases, with 17 bases between. CDR3 length: 17 residues. CDR3 DNA: TGTGCCAGCAATATTAGGGGCCTTACCTCTGGGGCCAACGTCCTGACTTTC. Translation: CASNIRGLTSGANVLTF.

In this sample, this clonotype turned up many times. The genes are TRBV29-1 and TRBJ2-3; D uncertain. The V gene lost 7 bases and the J gene lost 2 bases, with 13 bases spanning the gap. This CDR3 spans 13 amino acids. Looked up from germline, CDR1 is SQVTM and CDR2 is ANQGSEA. CDR3 amino acids: CSAYSVYTDTQYF. CDR3 DNA: TGCAGCGCTTACTCCGTTTACACAGATACGCAGTATTTT.

This clonotype has a count of ten or more. The V gene is TRBV4-1, the J gene TRBJ2-1, with D tentatively TRBD2 (5 bases). V was cut by 0 bases and J by 12 bases, with 15 bases left in between. Germline V gene lookup returns CDR1 MGHRA and CDR2 YSYEKL. The CDR3 has 14 residues. CDR3 DNA: TGCGCCAGCAGCCAAGAGGGCGATGGAGGCTCGCAGTTCTTC. It specifies CASSQEGDGGSQFF.

This chain connects TRBV19 to TRBJ2-1; D is perhaps TRBD2 (6 bases). Looked up from germline, CDR1 is LNHDA and CDR2 is SQIVND (reference sequence). V gave up 4 bases and J gave up 0 bases, with 10 bases separating them. The CDR3 has 15 residues. The CDR3 region has the DNA TGTGCCAGTAGTACAGCGCGGGGCTCCTACAATGAGCAGTTCTTC. The encoded protein is CASSTARGSYNEQFF. Full variable domain (remainder filled in from reference TRBV19 and TRBJ2-1): DGGITQSPKYLFRKEGQNVTLSCEQNLNHDAMYWYRQDPGQGLRLIYYSQIVNDFQKGDIAEGYSVSREKKESFPLTVTSAQKNPTAFYLCASSTARGSYNEQFFGPGTRLTVL.

The table lists this clonotype with many counts. The CDR3, as DNA: TGCGCCAGCAGCCAAGGAGCGGGATACACGGTCAATGAGCAGTTCTTC. This gives the protein CASSQGAGYTVNEQFF. The V gene is TRBV4-1, the J gene TRBJ2-1; 7 bases match TRBD2. Germline loops: CDR1 MGHRA, CDR2 YSYEKL. The junction had 9 bases not matched to a gene; V was cut back by 1 base and J by 6 bases. This CDR3 comprises 16 residues.

The rearrangement uses TRBV19 and TRBJ1-2, with D unclear. Germline V gene data show CDR1 as LNHDA and CDR2 as SQIVND (reference sequence). V lost 4 bases to trimming and J lost 7 bases, with 16 bases between them. The CDR3 runs 14 residues. CDR3 sequence: CASSTHGGSGGYTF. The CDR3 DNA reads TGTGCCAGTAGTACCCACGGAGGGTCCGGTGGCTACACCTTC.

The chain carries TRBV15 and TRBJ2-7; D is possibly TRBD1 or TRBD2 (5 bases each). Trimming took 0 bases from V and 5 from J, leaving 17 bases between them. The CDR3 sequence is 16 residues long. Per germline, CDR1 LNHNV and CDR2 YYDKDF (reference sequence). The CDR3 region has the DNA TGTGCCACCAGCAGAGATCTCGGGGCATGGCAGGACGAGCAGTACTTC. Translating gives CATSRDLGAWQDEQYF.

This clonotype was counted at least ten times. This rearrangement joins TRBV5-6 to TRBJ1-1; no firm D call. Trimming took 0 bases from V and 3 from J, leaving 6 bases between them. Germline assignment: CDR1 SGHDT and CDR2 YYEEEE. The CDR3 is 13 residues long. The CDR3 DNA is TGTGCCAGCAGCTTGGTGACGGACACTGAAGCTTTCTTT. Protein: CASSLVTDTEAFF.

This clonotype has at least ten counts. The chain uses TRBV6-1 and TRBJ2-5, with 9 bases fitting TRBD2. J was trimmed by 1 base and V by 4 bases; bases with no gene match: 7. Germline loops: CDR1 MNHNS, CDR2 SASEGT. This CDR3 comprises 16 residues. CDR3 in amino acids: CASSASSGAPQETQYF. In nucleotides, the CDR3 is TGTGCCAGCAGTGCGTCTAGCGGGGCGCCCCAAGAGACCCAGTACTTC.

This clonotype has just one count. This may arise from a read error, as a much more abundant clone is one base away. This sequence joins TRBV3-1 and TRBJ2-1, with no clear D. The CDR3 has 11 amino acids. The germline gives CDR1 LGHDT, CDR2 YNNKEL (reference sequence). Deletions cut 4 bases from V and 10 bases from J, with 8 bases between. DNA of the CDR3: TGTGCCAGCAGCCTCGTGAGGGAGCAGTTCTTC. It specifies CASSLVREQFF.

The sample holds a few counts of this clonotype. This rearrangement joins TRBV5-4 to TRBJ1-6; weak D call: TRBD1 (5 bases). Germline V gene lookup returns CDR1 SGHNT and CDR2 YYREEE (reference sequence). The CDR3 sequence is 15 residues long. V shed 7 bases and J shed 8 bases, with 19 bases lying between them. This chain's CDR3 is CASAGSRAEDSPLHF. DNA for the CDR3: TGTGCCAGCGCAGGGTCCCGCGCCGAGGATTCACCCCTCCACTTT.